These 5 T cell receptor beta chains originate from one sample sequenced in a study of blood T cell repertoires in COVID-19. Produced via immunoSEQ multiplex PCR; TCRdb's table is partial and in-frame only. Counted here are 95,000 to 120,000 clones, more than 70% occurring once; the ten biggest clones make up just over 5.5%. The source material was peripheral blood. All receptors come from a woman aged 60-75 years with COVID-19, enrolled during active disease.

Here the CDR3 reads CASSGQGADTGELFF. CDR3 nucleotide sequence: TGCGCCAGCAGCGGACAGGGGGCAGACACCGGGGAGCTGTTTTTT. The chain has TRBV5-1 and TRBJ2-2; 11 nucleotides line up with TRBD1. This CDR3 contains 15 residues. V lost 4 bases, J lost 3 bases, and 2 bases stayed unmatched. Germline CDR1 SGHRS, CDR2 YFSETQ.

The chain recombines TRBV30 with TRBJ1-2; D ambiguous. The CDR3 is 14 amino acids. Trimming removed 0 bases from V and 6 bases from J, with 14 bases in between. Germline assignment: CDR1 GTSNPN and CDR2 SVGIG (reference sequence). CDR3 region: CAWSVTYGGNGYTF. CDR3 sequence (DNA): TGTGCCTGGAGTGTCACGTACGGTGGTAATGGCTACACCTTC. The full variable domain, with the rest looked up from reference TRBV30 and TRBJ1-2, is SQTIHQWPATLVQPVGSPLSLECTVEGTSNPNLYWYRQAAGRGLQLLFYSVGIGQISSEVPQNLSASRPQDRQFILSSKKLLLSDSGFYLCAWSVTYGGNGYTFGSGTRLTVV.

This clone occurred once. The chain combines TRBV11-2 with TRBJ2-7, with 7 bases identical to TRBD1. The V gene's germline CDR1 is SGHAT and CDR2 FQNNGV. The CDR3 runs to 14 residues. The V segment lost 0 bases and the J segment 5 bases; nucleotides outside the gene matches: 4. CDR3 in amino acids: CASSLDLGGDEQYF. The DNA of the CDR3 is TGTGCCAGCAGCTTAGATCTAGGGGGCGACGAGCAGTACTTC.

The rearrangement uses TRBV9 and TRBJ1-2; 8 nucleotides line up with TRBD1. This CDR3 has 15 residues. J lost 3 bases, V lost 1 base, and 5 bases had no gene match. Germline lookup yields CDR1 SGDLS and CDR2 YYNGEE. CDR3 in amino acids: CASSVSRDRYYGYTF. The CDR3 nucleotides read TGTGCCAGCAGCGTATCCCGGGACAGGTACTATGGCTACACCTTC.

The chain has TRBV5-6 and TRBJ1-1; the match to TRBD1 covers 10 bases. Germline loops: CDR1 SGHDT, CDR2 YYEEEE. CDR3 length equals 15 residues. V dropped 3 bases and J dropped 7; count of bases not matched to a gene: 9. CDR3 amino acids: CASSSDRGRTGEAFF. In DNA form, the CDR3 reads TGTGCCAGCAGCTCTGACAGGGGGCGCACTGGTGAAGCTTTCTTT.